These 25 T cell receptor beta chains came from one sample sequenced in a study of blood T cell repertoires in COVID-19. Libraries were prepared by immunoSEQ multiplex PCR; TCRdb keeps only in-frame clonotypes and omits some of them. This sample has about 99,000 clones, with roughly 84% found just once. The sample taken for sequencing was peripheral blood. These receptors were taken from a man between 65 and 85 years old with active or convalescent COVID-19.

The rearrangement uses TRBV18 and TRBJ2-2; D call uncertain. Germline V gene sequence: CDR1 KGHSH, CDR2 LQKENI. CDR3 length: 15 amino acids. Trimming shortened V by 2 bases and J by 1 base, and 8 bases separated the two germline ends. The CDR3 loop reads CASSPEAKNTGELFF. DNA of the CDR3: TGTGCCAGCTCACCAGAAGCGAAGAACACCGGGGAGCTGTTTTTT.

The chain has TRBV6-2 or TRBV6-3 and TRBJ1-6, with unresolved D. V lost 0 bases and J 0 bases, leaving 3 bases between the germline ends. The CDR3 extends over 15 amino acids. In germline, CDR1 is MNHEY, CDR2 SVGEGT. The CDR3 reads CASSYSSSYNSPLHF. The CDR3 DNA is TGTGCCAGCAGTTACTCGAGCTCCTATAATTCACCCCTCCACTTT.

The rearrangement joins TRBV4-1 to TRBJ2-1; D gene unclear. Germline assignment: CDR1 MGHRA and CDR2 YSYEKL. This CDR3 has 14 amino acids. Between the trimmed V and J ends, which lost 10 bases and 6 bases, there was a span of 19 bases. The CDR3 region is CATQDERGSNEQFF. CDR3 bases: TGCGCCACCCAAGACGAGCGTGGGTCCAATGAGCAGTTCTTC.

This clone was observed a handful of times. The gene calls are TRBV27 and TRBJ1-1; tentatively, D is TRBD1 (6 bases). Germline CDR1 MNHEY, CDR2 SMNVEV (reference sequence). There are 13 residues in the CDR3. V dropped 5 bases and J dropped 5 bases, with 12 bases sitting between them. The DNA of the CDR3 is TGTGCCAGCAGTACCCGGACAGTTACTGAAGCTTTCTTT. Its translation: CASSTRTVTEAFF.

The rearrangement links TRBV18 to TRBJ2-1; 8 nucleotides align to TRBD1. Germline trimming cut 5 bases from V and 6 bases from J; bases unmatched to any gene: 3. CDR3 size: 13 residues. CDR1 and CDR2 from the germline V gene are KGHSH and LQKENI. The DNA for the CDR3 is TGTGCCAGCTCAACGACAGGGGCCAATGAGCAGTTCTTC. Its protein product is CASSTTGANEQFF.

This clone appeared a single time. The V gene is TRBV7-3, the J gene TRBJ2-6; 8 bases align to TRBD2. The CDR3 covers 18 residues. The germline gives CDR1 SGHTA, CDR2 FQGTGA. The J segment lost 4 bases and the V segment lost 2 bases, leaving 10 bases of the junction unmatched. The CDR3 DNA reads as TGTGCCAGCAGCTTAGACTCCACAGCGGGGGTCGGGGCCAACGTCCTGACTTTC. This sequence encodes CASSLDSTAGVGANVLTF.

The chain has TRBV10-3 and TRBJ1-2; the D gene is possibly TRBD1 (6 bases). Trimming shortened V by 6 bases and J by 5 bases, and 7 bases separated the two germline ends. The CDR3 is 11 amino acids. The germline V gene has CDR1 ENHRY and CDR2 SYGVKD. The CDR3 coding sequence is TGTGCCATCAGGAGGGGGTATGGCTACACCTTC. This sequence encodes CAIRRGYGYTF.

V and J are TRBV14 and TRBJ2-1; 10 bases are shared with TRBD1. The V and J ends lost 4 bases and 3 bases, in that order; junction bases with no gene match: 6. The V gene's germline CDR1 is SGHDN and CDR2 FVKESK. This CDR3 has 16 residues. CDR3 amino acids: CASSLGQGEVYNEQFF. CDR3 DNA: TGTGCCAGCAGCCTAGGACAGGGGGAGGTCTACAATGAGCAGTTCTTC.

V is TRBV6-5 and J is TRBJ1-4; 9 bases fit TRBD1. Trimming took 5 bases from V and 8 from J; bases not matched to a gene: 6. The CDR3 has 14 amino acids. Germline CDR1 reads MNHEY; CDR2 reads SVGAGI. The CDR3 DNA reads TGTGCCAGCAGTCGAACAGGGGGCTTAGAAAAACTGTTTTTT. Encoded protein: CASSRTGGLEKLFF.

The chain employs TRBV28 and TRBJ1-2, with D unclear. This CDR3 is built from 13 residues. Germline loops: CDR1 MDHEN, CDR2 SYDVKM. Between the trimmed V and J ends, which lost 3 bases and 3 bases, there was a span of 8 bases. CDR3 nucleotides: TGTGCCAGCAGTTTTGGAGCCGACTATGGCTACACCTTC. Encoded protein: CASSFGADYGYTF.

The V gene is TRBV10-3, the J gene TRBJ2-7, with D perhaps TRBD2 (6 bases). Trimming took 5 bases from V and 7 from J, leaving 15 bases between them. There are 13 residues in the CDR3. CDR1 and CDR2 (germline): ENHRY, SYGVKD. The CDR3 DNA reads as TGTGCCATCAGTTGGGACTCATTGGGGGAGCAGTACTTC. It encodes CAISWDSLGEQYF.

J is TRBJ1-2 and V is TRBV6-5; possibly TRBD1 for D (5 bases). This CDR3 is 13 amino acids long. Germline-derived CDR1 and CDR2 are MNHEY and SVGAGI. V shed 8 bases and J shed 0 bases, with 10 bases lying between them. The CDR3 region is CASGAPPNYGYTF. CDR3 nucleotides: TGTGCCAGCGGGGCCCCCCCTAACTATGGCTACACCTTC.

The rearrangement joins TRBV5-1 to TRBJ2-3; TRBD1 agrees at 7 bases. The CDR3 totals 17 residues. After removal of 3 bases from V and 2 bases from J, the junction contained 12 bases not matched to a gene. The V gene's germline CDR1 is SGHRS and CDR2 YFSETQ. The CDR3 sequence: CASSSGTASLLTDTQYF. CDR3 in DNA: TGCGCCAGCAGCTCCGGGACAGCTTCCCTCCTCACAGATACGCAGTATTTT.

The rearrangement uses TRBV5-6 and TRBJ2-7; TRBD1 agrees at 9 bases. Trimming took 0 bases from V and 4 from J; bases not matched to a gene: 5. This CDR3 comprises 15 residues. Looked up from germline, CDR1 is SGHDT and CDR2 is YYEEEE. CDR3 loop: CASSLVTGGGYEQYF. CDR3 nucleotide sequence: TGTGCCAGCAGCTTGGTTACAGGGGGCGGGTACGAGCAGTACTTC.

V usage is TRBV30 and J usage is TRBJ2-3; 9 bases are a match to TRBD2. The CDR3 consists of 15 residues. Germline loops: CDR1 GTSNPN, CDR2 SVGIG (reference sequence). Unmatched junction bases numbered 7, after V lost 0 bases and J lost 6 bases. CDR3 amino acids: CAWSVWGSGGDTQYF. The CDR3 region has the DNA TGTGCCTGGAGTGTTTGGGGTAGCGGGGGCGATACGCAGTATTTT.

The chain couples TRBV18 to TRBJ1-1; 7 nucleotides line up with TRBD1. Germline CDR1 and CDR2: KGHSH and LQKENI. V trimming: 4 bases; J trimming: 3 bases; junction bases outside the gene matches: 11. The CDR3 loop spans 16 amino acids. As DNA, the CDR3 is TGTGCCAGCTCACTATCGACAGGGATGGAGTACACTGAAGCTTTCTTT. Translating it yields CASSLSTGMEYTEAFF.

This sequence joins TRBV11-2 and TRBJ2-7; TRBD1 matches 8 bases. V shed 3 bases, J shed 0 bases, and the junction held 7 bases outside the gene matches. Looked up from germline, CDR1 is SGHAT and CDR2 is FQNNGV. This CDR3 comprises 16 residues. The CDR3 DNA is TGTGCCAGCAGCTTTGGGGCCGGGACAGGCTCCTACGAGCAGTACTTC. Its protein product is CASSFGAGTGSYEQYF.

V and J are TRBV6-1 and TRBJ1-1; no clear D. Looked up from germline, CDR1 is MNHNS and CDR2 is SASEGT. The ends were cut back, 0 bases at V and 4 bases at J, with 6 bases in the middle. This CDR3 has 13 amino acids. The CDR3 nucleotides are TGTGCCAGCAGTGAAGCGCTCGGCACTGAAGCTTTCTTT. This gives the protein CASSEALGTEAFF.

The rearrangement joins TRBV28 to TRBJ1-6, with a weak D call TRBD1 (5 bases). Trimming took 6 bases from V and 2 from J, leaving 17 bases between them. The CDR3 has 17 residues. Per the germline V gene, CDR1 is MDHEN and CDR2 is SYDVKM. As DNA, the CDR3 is TGTGCCAGCAGCAGAGTTTTTGGGGGGACCTATAATTCACCCCTCCACTTT. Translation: CASSRVFGGTYNSPLHF.

The CDR3 DNA reads as TGTGCCAGCAGCTCCCCTAGCGGGGGCAACTTAGGGACAGATACGCAGTATTTT. The encoded protein is CASSSPSGGNLGTDTQYF. J is TRBJ2-3 and V is TRBV7-9; 10 bases are a match to TRBD2. J was trimmed by 3 bases and V by 4 bases; bases with no gene match: 13. Germline values: CDR1 SEHNR, CDR2 FQNEAQ (reference sequence). The CDR3 is 18 amino acids. Filled out from reference TRBV7-9 and TRBJ2-3, the complete variable domain reads DTGVSQNPRHKITKRGQNVTFRCDPISEHNRLYWYRQTLGQGPEFLTYFQNEAQLEKSRLLSDRFSAERPKGSFSTLEIQRTEQGDSAMYLCASSSPSGGNLGTDTQYFGPGTRLTVL.

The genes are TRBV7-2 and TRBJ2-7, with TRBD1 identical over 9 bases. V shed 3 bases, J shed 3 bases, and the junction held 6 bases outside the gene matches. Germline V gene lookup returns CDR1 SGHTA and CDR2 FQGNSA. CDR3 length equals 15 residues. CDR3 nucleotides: TGTGCCAGCAGCTTTGGCCGGGACAGGGTCTACGAGCAGTACTTC. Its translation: CASSFGRDRVYEQYF.

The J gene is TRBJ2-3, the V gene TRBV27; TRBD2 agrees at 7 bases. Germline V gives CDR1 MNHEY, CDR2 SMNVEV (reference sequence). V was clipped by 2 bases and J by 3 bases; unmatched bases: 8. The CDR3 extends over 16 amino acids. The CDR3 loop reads CASSLREGPRTDTQYF. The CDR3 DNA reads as TGTGCCAGCAGTTTAAGGGAGGGGCCGAGGACAGATACGCAGTATTTT.

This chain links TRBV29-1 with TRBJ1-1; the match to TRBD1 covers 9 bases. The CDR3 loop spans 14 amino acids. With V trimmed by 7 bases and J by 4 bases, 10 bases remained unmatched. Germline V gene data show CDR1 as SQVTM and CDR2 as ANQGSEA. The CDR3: CSASTGGFGTEAFF. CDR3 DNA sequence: TGCAGCGCCTCCACAGGGGGCTTTGGCACTGAAGCTTTCTTT.

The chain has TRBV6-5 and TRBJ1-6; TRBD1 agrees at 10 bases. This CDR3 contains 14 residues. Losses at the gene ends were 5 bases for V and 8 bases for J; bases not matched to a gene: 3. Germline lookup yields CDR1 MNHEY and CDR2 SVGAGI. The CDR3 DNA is TGTGCCAGCAGTCCCGGGACAGGGGATTCACCCCTCCACTTT. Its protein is CASSPGTGDSPLHF.

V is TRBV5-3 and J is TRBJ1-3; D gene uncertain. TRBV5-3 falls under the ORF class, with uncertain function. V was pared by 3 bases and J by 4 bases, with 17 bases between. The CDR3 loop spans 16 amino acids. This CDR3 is CARSSRLHSNGNTIYF. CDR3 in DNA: TGTGCCAGAAGCTCGCGCTTACACAGTAACGGAAACACCATATATTTT.